These 20 T cell receptor beta chains were sequenced from one sample in a study of early T cells in non-severe SARS-CoV-2 infection. TCRdb reprocessed the 5' RACE reads with MiXCR, giving one entry per CDR3 protein. The table shows 25,000 to 30,000 distinct CDR3 sequences, with 8.5% to 10% occurring only once. The specimen was whole blood. The receptor set was obtained from an adult who was a healthcare worker with PCR-confirmed SARS-CoV-2 infection or an uninfected control (not recorded which).

The chain is built from TRBV11-2 and TRBJ1-6; 9 bases agree with TRBD1. This CDR3 region has 15 residues. V dropped 3 bases and J dropped 10; count of bases not matched to a gene: 7. The germline gives CDR1 SGHAT, CDR2 FQNNGV. In DNA, the CDR3 is TGTGCCAGCAGCTTGGGACAGGGTTATCGGTCACCCCTCCACTTT. Its protein product is CASSLGQGYRSPLHF.

This clonotype was seen a handful of times. The chain uses TRBV29-1 and TRBJ2-1; D tentatively reads TRBD1 or TRBD2 (6 bases each). CDR3 length: 12 amino acids. In germline, CDR1 is SQVTM, CDR2 ANQGSEA. The V and J ends lost 8 bases and 8 bases respectively, with 16 bases between them. DNA for the CDR3: TGCAGCACCCGAGCCGGGGGCGATGAGCAGTTCTTC. It is translated as CSTRAGGDEQFF.

Many counts were recorded for this clonotype. J is TRBJ2-5 and V is TRBV29-1; possibly TRBD2 for D (5 bases). Deletions cut 3 bases from V and 5 bases from J, with 13 bases between. The CDR3 runs to 13 residues. Germline lookup yields CDR1 SQVTM and CDR2 ANQGSEA. CDR3: CSVDRSPGETQYF. DNA of the CDR3: TGCAGCGTTGATAGGTCGCCGGGGGAGACCCAGTACTTC.

The chain employs TRBV5-4 and TRBJ2-7, with 11 bases lining up with TRBD2. CDR1 and CDR2 (germline): SGHNT, YYREEE (reference sequence). Trimming cost V 4 bases and J 4 bases; bases outside gene matches: 4. The CDR3 is 14 amino acids. DNA for the CDR3: TGTGCCAGCAGCAGACTAGCGGGGAAATACGAGCAGTACTTC. Protein sequence: CASSRLAGKYEQYF. The variable domain in full, with the rest retrieved from reference TRBV5-4 and TRBJ2-7, is ETGVTQSPTHLIKTRGQQVTLRCSSQSGHNTVSWYQQALGQGPQFIFQYYREEENGRGNFPPRFSGLQFPNYSSELNVNALELDDSALYLCASSRLAGKYEQYFGPGTRLTVT.

This clonotype was picked up a small number of times. CDR3 sequence: CASSPGTVSSYEQYF. DNA of the CDR3: TGTGCCAGCTCACCCGGGACAGTGAGCTCCTACGAGCAGTACTTC. The chain recombines TRBV18 with TRBJ2-7, with TRBD1 matching over 7 bases. The CDR3 is made up of 15 amino acids. Germline lookup yields CDR1 KGHSH and CDR2 LQKENI. V shed 3 bases and J 0 bases; nucleotides not matched to a gene: 5.

This clonotype appeared many times. This chain uses TRBV7-8 with TRBJ2-3; 10 positions agree with TRBD1. From germline, CDR1 is SGHVS and CDR2 FQNEAQ. The CDR3 sequence is 16 residues long. Losses at the gene ends were 4 bases for V and 2 bases for J; bases not matched to a gene: 6. CDR3 protein: CASSYRTGGTTDTQYF. The CDR3 DNA sequence: TGTGCCAGCAGCTATCGGACAGGGGGAACCACAGATACGCAGTATTTT.

This clonotype was counted at least ten times. The chain combines TRBV7-3 with TRBJ1-3, with 8 bases identical to TRBD1. The germline CDR1 and CDR2 sequences are SGHTA and FQGTGA. The CDR3 sequence is 15 residues long. Trimming cost V 3 bases and J 0 bases; bases outside gene matches: 1. The CDR3 DNA sequence: TGTGCCAGCAGCTTGGGACAGGCCTCTGGAAACACCATATATTTT. This codes for CASSLGQASGNTIYF.

This clonotype was detected ten times or more. The chain couples TRBV7-6 to TRBJ2-5, with 7 bases identical to TRBD1. Germline V gives CDR1 SGHVS, CDR2 FNYEAQ. The J segment lost 3 bases and the V segment lost 4 bases, leaving 2 bases of the junction unmatched. The CDR3 runs 13 residues. In DNA, the CDR3 is TGTGCCAGCAGCTCCGGGACAGAAGAGACCCAGTACTTC. Amino acids: CASSSGTEETQYF.

This rearrangement joins TRBV5-4 to TRBJ2-5, with 7 positions matching TRBD2. The J segment lost 2 bases and the V segment lost 2 bases, leaving 6 bases of the junction unmatched. This CDR3 comprises 15 residues. Germline CDR1 SGHNT, CDR2 YYREEE (reference sequence). As DNA, the CDR3 is TGTGCCAGCAGCTTTGGCGGGGGAGAGCAAGAGACCCAGTACTTC. It encodes CASSFGGGEQETQYF.

The sample holds a few counts of this clonotype. The genes are TRBV10-3 and TRBJ2-7; tentative D call: TRBD1 (6 bases). CDR1 is ENHRY and CDR2 is SYGVKD in the germline V gene. The CDR3 runs 14 residues. V lost 7 bases to trimming and J lost 2 bases, with 15 bases between them. Here the CDR3 reads CAIIGDRNTYEQYF. The DNA for the CDR3 is TGTGCCATCATAGGCGACAGGAATACCTACGAGCAGTACTTC.

This clonotype was seen a handful of times. The chain carries TRBV6-6 and TRBJ2-3; 7 bases agree with TRBD1. This CDR3 has 17 residues. After removal of 4 bases from V and 2 bases from J, the junction contained 12 bases not matched to a gene. Germline V gene sequence: CDR1 MNHNY, CDR2 SVGAGI (reference sequence). The CDR3 loop reads CASSFVPPGQFTDTQYF. Here the CDR3 DNA reads TGTGCCAGCAGTTTCGTGCCCCCGGGACAGTTCACAGATACGCAGTATTTT.

There are many counts of this clonotype. This chain connects TRBV7-9 to TRBJ1-2; D not certain. The CDR3 is 12 amino acids. Between the trimmed V and J ends, which lost 2 bases and 7 bases, there was a span of 8 bases. CDR1 SEHNR and CDR2 FQNEAQ come from the germline V gene (reference sequence). CDR3 loop: CASSLTGVGYTF. Written as DNA, the CDR3 is TGTGCCAGCAGCTTAACGGGAGTTGGCTACACCTTC.

The chain joins TRBV18 to TRBJ2-7; TRBD2 matches at 7 bases. V shed 6 bases, J shed 6 bases, and the junction held 2 bases outside the gene matches. The V gene's germline CDR1 is KGHSH and CDR2 LQKENI. The CDR3 covers 11 residues. The CDR3 sequence is CASSAGVEQYF. Written as DNA, the CDR3 is TGTGCCAGCTCGGCGGGAGTCGAGCAGTACTTC.

This clonotype showed up many times. The chain couples TRBV29-1 to TRBJ2-1; D is undetermined. V lost 6 bases and J 6 bases, leaving 12 bases between the germline ends. The V gene's germline CDR1 is SQVTM and CDR2 ANQGSEA. The CDR3 sequence is 12 residues long. The CDR3 region has the DNA TGCAGCGTGCGAAGTTCTTGCAATGAGCAGTTCTTC. This sequence encodes CSVRSSCNEQFF.

The table lists this clonotype with many counts. V usage is TRBV20-1 and J usage is TRBJ1-5, with D possibly matching TRBD1 (6 bases). The CDR3 covers 13 residues. Germline CDR1 and CDR2: DFQATT and SNEGSKA (reference sequence). The V and J ends lost 7 bases and 4 bases respectively, with 14 bases between them. CDR3 bases: TGCAGTGTACAGGGCCAGTATAATCAGCCCCAGCATTTT. It translates to CSVQGQYNQPQHF.

This clonotype was counted many times. The V and J genes are TRBV2 and TRBJ2-1; TRBD1 matches 10 bases. This CDR3 is 15 amino acids long. From germline, CDR1 is SNHLY and CDR2 FYNNEI. The junction had 5 bases not matched to a gene; V was cut back by 3 bases and J by 6 bases. The CDR3 protein is CASSETGGWSNEQFF. Here the CDR3 DNA reads TGTGCCAGCAGTGAGACAGGGGGCTGGAGCAATGAGCAGTTCTTC.

This clonotype was counted only a few times. One end of the junction varies from germline; a read error may be responsible. V is TRBV7-7 and J is TRBJ2-1, with D perhaps given as TRBD1 or TRBD2 (5 bases each). Germline V CDR1 and CDR2: SSHAT, FNYEAQ (reference sequence). This CDR3 comprises 15 residues. The chain's CDR3 is CASSSGPGANNEQFF. The CDR3, as DNA: TGTGCTAGCAGCTCCGGGCCCGGGGCGAACAATGAGCAGTTCTTC.

This clonotype was counted only a few times. The chain is built from TRBV5-1 and TRBJ2-7, with TRBD1 as a possible D gene (6 bases). This CDR3 has 16 amino acids. The germline gives CDR1 SGHRS, CDR2 YFSETQ. V was shortened by 4 bases and J by 4 bases, with 21 bases between the two germline ends. CDR3: CASSANTPGHLYEQYF. CDR3 coding DNA: TGCGCCAGCAGCGCAAATACGCCGGGACACCTTTACGAGCAGTACTTC.

The V gene is TRBV5-4, the J gene TRBJ2-7, with D tentatively TRBD1 or TRBD2 (5 bases each). The V end was cut by 0 bases, the J end by 3 bases, with 13 bases between. In germline, CDR1 is SGHNT, CDR2 YYREEE (reference sequence). The CDR3 covers 15 residues. CDR3 residues: CASSLALGTYYEQYF. CDR3 nucleotide sequence: TGTGCCAGCAGCTTGGCACTAGGGACCTACTACGAGCAGTACTTC.

This clonotype was observed many times. This chain connects TRBV27 to TRBJ1-6; possibly TRBD1 for D (5 bases). Trimming cost V 6 bases and J 5 bases, with 11 bases left between them. From germline, CDR1 is MNHEY and CDR2 SMNVEV (reference sequence). The CDR3 runs to 14 residues. The chain's CDR3 is CASRAGPNNSPLHF. The CDR3 bases are TGTGCCAGCAGGGCGGGACCGAATAATTCACCCCTCCACTTT.